This entry describes one T cell receptor (beta chain). Trimming cost V 2 bases and J 7 bases; bases outside gene matches: 12. The CDR3 is 16 residues long. Germline CDR1 is SGHRS and CDR2 is YFSETQ. Methods used by the authors: Nucleated cell counts were estimated from reference gene primer amplification. Profiling relied on immunoSEQ multiplex PCR, and the TCRdb table lists in-frame clones only, not all of them. V and J calls and clone size are copied from that table; D and trimming were computed from the DNA. This table holds 90,000 to 100,000 clones, about 80% found once. This sample is part of a study of blood T cell repertoires in COVID-19. Study-level background: COVID-19 samples, acute and convalescent, were from the United States, Italy and Spain. PBMCs, B-cell-depleted T cells, or T cells provided the cDNA or gDNA that made up the material.

V is TRBV5-1 and J is TRBJ2-3; 8 bases are shared with TRBD2. Specimen: peripheral blood. This receptor was obtained from a man of 80 years or more with acute or convalescent COVID-19. The CDR3 nucleotides read TGCGCCAGCAGCTTCCAGGCGGGAGGTGGAACCAATACGCAGTATTTT. Its protein product is CASSFQAGGGTNTQYF.